The 5 T cell receptor beta chains below come from one sample, sequenced in a study of T cell repertoires in cytomegalovirus infection. TCRdb re-called the reads with MiXCR, one entry per CDR3 protein. The sample lists about 490,000 distinct CDR3 sequences, 16% occurring once. Sequenced sample: CD8+ T cells from PBMCs. These receptors were collected from a human donor in good health (CMV status not recorded). Some clones in this sample may be carry-over from other donors' samples.

V usage is TRBV9 and J usage is TRBJ1-2, with 8 bases that match TRBD1. Germline V gene sequence: CDR1 SGDLS, CDR2 YYNGEE. The CDR3 is 12 residues long. Trimming took 5 bases from V and 4 from J; bases not matched to a gene: 1. The CDR3, as DNA: TGTGCCAGCAGGGACAGGGCCTATGGCTACACCTTC. Translating it yields CASRDRAYGYTF. Combining the CDR3 with reference TRBV9 and TRBJ1-2 gives the whole variable domain DSGVTQTPKHLITATGQRVTLRCSPRSGDLSVYWYQQSLDQGLQFLIQYYNGEERAKGNILERFSAQQFPDLHSELNLSSLELGDSALYFCASRDRAYGYTFGSGTRLTVV.

Note on this clonotype: A much bigger clone sits one base away, suggesting this may be a read error. The conserved closing phenylalanine or tryptophan is absent in this CDR3, likely reflecting a read error. This chain uses TRBV7-9 with TRBJ2-7; 11 bases are a match to TRBD1. Trimming removed 4 bases from V and 4 bases from J; junction bases left unmatched: 15. This CDR3 spans 18 amino acids. Germline V CDR1 and CDR2: SEHNR, FQNEAQ (reference sequence). DNA of the CDR3: TGTGCCAGCAGCTCTCCGAAACCCGCGGACAGGGGGCGTTACGAGCAGTACTTA. Its protein product is CASSSPKPADRGRYEQYL.

V and J are TRBV9 and TRBJ1-2; 8 bases are shared with TRBD1. With 4 bases clipped from V and 6 bases from J, the junction kept 5 bases outside the gene matches. The CDR3 has 13 amino acids. CDR1 and CDR2 (germline): SGDLS, YYNGEE. CDR3 in amino acids: CASSPEDRDGYTF. The CDR3 DNA reads as TGTGCCAGCAGCCCAGAGGACAGGGATGGCTACACCTTC.

The rearrangement uses TRBV28 and TRBJ2-7; 10 bases map to TRBD2. The germline CDR1 and CDR2 sequences are MDHEN and SYDVKM. This CDR3 has 18 amino acids. With V trimmed by 4 bases and J by 2 bases, 14 bases remained unmatched. Written as DNA, the CDR3 is TGTGCCAGCAGTTCTTTGACCCCGATAGCGGGAGGAACCTACGAGCAGTACTTC. This gives the protein CASSSLTPIAGGTYEQYF.

This clonotype was detected many times. The rearrangement uses TRBV7-9 and TRBJ2-7; 7 nucleotides align to TRBD1. This CDR3 contains 16 residues. CDR1 is SEHNR and CDR2 is FQNEAQ in the germline V gene (reference sequence). Trimming took 1 base from V and 0 from J; bases not matched to a gene: 6. CDR3 region: CASSLVRDSGSYEQYF. The DNA for the CDR3 is TGTGCCAGCAGCTTAGTCCGGGACAGTGGCTCCTACGAGCAGTACTTC.